The T cell receptor (beta chain) under discussion was sequenced for a study of OX40 agonist ivuxolimab in advanced cancers. Overall study context: The drug used for patients, ivuxolimab, was an agonistic anti-OX40 (CD134) antibody. The study enrolled dose-escalation patients with hepatocellular carcinoma, melanoma, renal cell or head and neck cancer.

V was clipped by 7 bases and J by 5 bases; unmatched bases: 1. The CDR3 is made up of 13 amino acids. Germline V lookup: CDR1 MGHRA, CDR2 YSYEKL. Study conclusions and caveats: A proportion of nonresponders additionally exhibited low normalized T-cell clonal expansion. Low clonal expansion, among the lowest seen, marked partial responders at 0.1-3.0 mg/kg.

A remark on this clone: Antigen unknown.

The data were produced by immunoSEQ multiplex PCR, yet TCRdb's version contains in-frame clones alone and is incomplete. The table has more than 40,000 clones, more than 70% seen once. The specimen comprised CD4+ or CD8+ T cells sorted from blood, sampled in a trial of the OX40 agonist ivuxolimab. The sequence derives from an adult with an advanced solid tumor such as melanoma, head and neck, liver or kidney cancer. This chain uses TRBV4-1 with TRBJ2-3; 12 bases are shared with TRBD2. The CDR3 bases are TGCGCCAGCAAACTAGCGGGAGGAGATACGCAGTATTTT. The encoded protein is CASKLAGGDTQYF.